The next 26 T cell receptor beta chains were all read from a single sample in a study of beta chain features in type 1 diabetes. Study conclusions and caveats: Type 1 diabetes patients showed a moderate but significant shortening of TCRB CDR3s in all four CD4+ subsets.

Expressed TCRB transcripts were sequenced because the entire RNA isolate underwent reverse transcription. Produced via immunoSEQ multiplex PCR; TCRdb's table is partial and in-frame only. This sample carries 500,000 to 800,000 clones, roughly an eighth of them seen once, and the ten largest clones take more than 0.09%. Their target antigens are unknown. Sequenced: naive CD4+ T cells from blood. These receptors all come from a man aged 25 to 40 with type 1 diabetes.

The rearrangement uses TRBV13 and TRBJ1-2, with no clear D. The CDR3 runs to 14 residues. CDR1 and CDR2 (germline): PRHDT, FYEKMQ (reference sequence). V lost 7 bases to trimming and J lost 2 bases, with 14 bases between them. CDR3: CASTVPPGNYGYTF. The CDR3 bases are TGTGCCAGCACTGTGCCCCCGGGAAACTATGGCTACACCTTC.

This clone was recorded a few times. This chain connects TRBV6-6 to TRBJ1-5; D remains unclear. The V gene lost 2 bases and the J gene lost 3 bases, with 8 bases spanning the gap. The CDR3 has 14 amino acids. CDR1 and CDR2 (germline): MNHNY, SVGAGI (reference sequence). This chain's CDR3 is CASSYEAINQPQHF. CDR3 coding DNA: TGTGCCAGCAGTTACGAGGCGATCAATCAGCCCCAGCATTTT.

The genes are TRBV15 and TRBJ2-1; the D call may be TRBD1 or TRBD2 (6 bases each). Trimming removed 4 bases from V and 1 base from J, with 14 bases in between. The CDR3 length is 16 residues. Germline CDR1 and CDR2: LNHNV and YYDKDF (reference sequence). CDR3 protein: CATSKGGTQSYNEQFF. The CDR3 nucleotides are TGTGCCACCAGCAAAGGGGGGACTCAGTCCTACAATGAGCAGTTCTTC.

This clone was observed a few times. The chain recombines TRBV5-1 with TRBJ1-5; perhaps TRBD1 as D (6 bases). Trimming took 3 bases from V and 0 from J, leaving 16 bases between them. This CDR3 comprises 17 residues. Looked up from germline, CDR1 is SGHRS and CDR2 is YFSETQ. CDR3 nucleotides: TGCGCCAGCAGCTACGAACCGACAGGAGTTAGCAATCAGCCCCAGCATTTT. Translated: CASSYEPTGVSNQPQHF.

J is TRBJ1-6 and V is TRBV5-6; possible D gene TRBD1, 6 bases. This CDR3 contains 17 residues. Germline values: CDR1 SGHDT, CDR2 YYEEEE. V shed 0 bases and J shed 6 bases, with 16 bases lying between them. For the CDR3, the DNA is TGTGCCAGCAGCTTGGCGGGGGGCGTGAATTTTAATTCACCCCTCCACTTT. Translation gives CASSLAGGVNFNSPLHF.

This clone was counted a few times. The CDR3 DNA follows: TGTGCCAGCAGCTCCGGGCCCAAGCAGTTCTTC. Translated, it gives CASSSGPKQFF. The chain employs TRBV7-6 and TRBJ2-1; D unclear. The V gene's germline CDR1 is SGHVS and CDR2 FNYEAQ. This CDR3 spans 11 amino acids. V lost 4 bases to trimming and J lost 11 bases, with 9 bases between them.

The chain employs TRBV9 and TRBJ2-7; 8 bases are shared with TRBD1. This CDR3 spans 14 amino acids. Germline CDR1 and CDR2: SGDLS and YYNGEE. The trim removed 2 bases at V and 8 bases at J, leaving 9 bases unmatched. CDR3 sequence: CASSVTGTGNKQYF. The CDR3 region has the DNA TGTGCCAGCAGCGTCACCGGGACAGGAAACAAGCAGTACTTC. The full variable domain, rest sourced from reference TRBV9 and TRBJ2-7, is DSGVTQTPKHLITATGQRVTLRCSPRSGDLSVYWYQQSLDQGLQFLIQYYNGEERAKGNILERFSAQQFPDLHSELNLSSLELGDSALYFCASSVTGTGNKQYFGPGTRLTVT.

The chain employs TRBV7-6 and TRBJ2-7; D perhaps matches TRBD2 (5 bases). Trimming cost V 5 bases and J 3 bases, with 8 bases left between them. From germline, CDR1 is SGHVS and CDR2 FNYEAQ. There are 12 residues in the CDR3. For the CDR3, the DNA is TGTGCCAGCAGCGGAGGAGGCTACGAGCAGTACTTC. Protein sequence: CASSGGGYEQYF.

The chain carries TRBV2 and TRBJ2-7; either TRBD1 or TRBD2 may fit D (6 bases each). The germline V gene encodes CDR1 SNHLY and CDR2 FYNNEI. The CDR3 consists of 12 residues. V shed 4 bases and J shed 6 bases, with 10 bases lying between them. For the CDR3, the DNA is TGTGCCAGCAGTGTGGGGGGCTCCGAGCAGTACTTC. Translated: CASSVGGSEQYF.

The V gene is TRBV7-2, the J gene TRBJ1-6; D remains unclear. The CDR3 loop spans 13 amino acids. V lost 2 bases to trimming and J lost 10 bases, with 9 bases between them. Germline loops: CDR1 SGHTA, CDR2 FQGNSA. The CDR3 DNA sequence: TGTGCCAGCAGCTTAATCGGGGAGTCACCCCTCCACTTT. This sequence encodes CASSLIGESPLHF. The entire variable domain, with the rest obtained from reference TRBV7-2 and TRBJ1-6, is as follows: GAGVSQSPSNKVTEKGKDVELRCDPISGHTALYWYRQSLGQGLEFLIYFQGNSAPDKSGLPSDRFSAERTGGSVSTLTIQRTQQEDSAVYLCASSLIGESPLHFGNGTRLTVT.

This rearrangement joins TRBV2 to TRBJ1-2; no clear D. V was shortened by 6 bases and J by 2 bases, with 10 bases between the two germline ends. The CDR3 contains 13 residues. Germline V lookup: CDR1 SNHLY, CDR2 FYNNEI. This chain's CDR3 is CASRSTENYGYTF. For the CDR3, the DNA is TGTGCCAGCAGGTCGACTGAGAACTATGGCTACACCTTC.

This clone was picked up a small number of times. The CDR3 loop reads CASSHFEGPSYNEQFF. CDR3 bases: TGCGCCAGCAGCCACTTTGAGGGCCCTTCCTACAATGAGCAGTTCTTC. The chain couples TRBV4-3 to TRBJ2-1, with D possibly being TRBD2 (5 bases). From germline, CDR1 is LGHNA and CDR2 YSLEER. V dropped 3 bases and J dropped 1 base, with 13 bases sitting between them. The CDR3 consists of 16 residues.

This chain links TRBV7-9 with TRBJ1-1; a weak D match, TRBD1 (5 bases). CDR1 SEHNR and CDR2 FQNEAQ come from the germline V gene (reference sequence). This CDR3 region has 15 residues. Trimming shortened V by 7 bases and J by 3 bases, and 18 bases separated the two germline ends. This CDR3 is CASTDPTSGDTEAFF. The CDR3 DNA is TGTGCCAGCACCGACCCCACCTCGGGGGACACTGAAGCTTTCTTT.

In this sample, this clone turned up once. The rearrangement links TRBV6-5 to TRBJ2-3, with D maybe TRBD1 (6 bases). The germline V and J ends were trimmed by 6 bases and 2 bases, with 15 bases remaining between them. The CDR3 loop spans 15 amino acids. Germline-derived CDR1 and CDR2 are MNHEY and SVGAGI. The CDR3 DNA follows: TGTGCCAGCAGCCCAGACAGGACAAACACAGATACGCAGTATTTT. Residues: CASSPDRTNTDTQYF.

This clone turned up a few times. The chain combines TRBV7-2 with TRBJ1-1; D is possibly TRBD1 (5 bases). Trimming took 5 bases from V and 4 from J, leaving 17 bases between them. CDR3 length: 15 residues. The germline gives CDR1 SGHTA, CDR2 FQGNSA. This CDR3 reads CASSPRGAEGTEAFF. As DNA, the CDR3 is TGTGCCAGCAGCCCCCGCGGGGCGGAGGGCACTGAAGCTTTCTTT.

This clone has only a few counts. The chain links TRBV10-3 to TRBJ2-7; TRBD2 matches 12 bases. The CDR3 is 16 amino acids. Germline loops: CDR1 ENHRY, CDR2 SYGVKD. V shed 3 bases, J shed 2 bases, and the junction held 5 bases outside the gene matches. CDR3 loop: CAISDDTSGGTYEQYF. The CDR3 DNA reads TGTGCCATCAGTGACGATACTAGCGGGGGGACCTACGAGCAGTACTTC.

The chain links TRBV7-9 to TRBJ1-4, with a tentative D call TRBD1 (6 bases). CDR1 and CDR2 from the germline V gene are SEHNR and FQNEAQ (reference sequence). This CDR3 contains 14 residues. The V gene lost 5 bases and the J gene lost 3 bases, with 10 bases spanning the gap. In nucleotides, the CDR3 is TGTGCCAGCAGCACACAGGGATCTAATGAAAAACTGTTTTTT. Its translation is CASSTQGSNEKLFF. Filled out from reference TRBV7-9 and TRBJ1-4, the complete variable domain reads DTGVSQNPRHKITKRGQNVTFRCDPISEHNRLYWYRQTLGQGPEFLTYFQNEAQLEKSRLLSDRFSAERPKGSFSTLEIQRTEQGDSAMYLCASSTQGSNEKLFFGSGTQLSVL.

The chain is built from TRBV9 and TRBJ2-1; possibly TRBD1 or TRBD2 for D (6 bases each). Looked up from germline, CDR1 is SGDLS and CDR2 is YYNGEE. The CDR3 extends over 17 amino acids. The V gene lost 0 bases and the J gene lost 7 bases, with 20 bases spanning the gap. The CDR3: CASSVDSLGGLRNEQFF. The DNA of the CDR3 is TGTGCCAGCAGCGTAGATTCCTTGGGGGGCTTGAGAAATGAGCAGTTCTTC.

There are a few counts of this clone. The J gene is TRBJ2-1, the V gene TRBV18; D possibly matches TRBD1 or TRBD2 (5 bases each). Per germline, CDR1 KGHSH and CDR2 LQKENI. Trimming cost V 5 bases and J 6 bases, with 11 bases left between them. The length of the CDR3 is 13 residues. This CDR3 reads CASSDPGSNEQFF. The DNA of the CDR3 is TGTGCCAGCTCAGATCCAGGGAGCAATGAGCAGTTCTTC.

This chain joins TRBV7-2 and TRBJ1-2, with 7 bases lining up with TRBD1. With V trimmed by 5 bases and J by 1 base, 10 bases remained unmatched. The CDR3 totals 16 residues. CDR1 is SGHTA and CDR2 is FQGNSA in the germline V gene. CDR3 bases: TGTGCCAGCAGCGCGGCTCCCGGGACAGTTAACTATGGCTACACCTTC. Its translation: CASSAAPGTVNYGYTF.

The gene calls are TRBV9 and TRBJ2-7; D ambiguous. This CDR3 has 14 residues. Germline V gives CDR1 SGDLS, CDR2 YYNGEE. The V end lost 0 bases, the J end lost 2 bases, and 9 bases lay between the germline ends. The CDR3 is CASSVEALPYEQYF. The CDR3 DNA follows: TGTGCCAGCAGCGTAGAAGCTCTTCCCTACGAGCAGTACTTC.

This clone was observed a few times. The genes are TRBV2 and TRBJ2-3, with TRBD2 identical over 8 bases. V lost 6 bases, J lost 3 bases, and 11 bases stayed unmatched. CDR3 size: 16 residues. Germline CDR1 and CDR2: SNHLY and FYNNEI. The CDR3 nucleotides read TGTGCCAGCAGGGGAGGATCAGGACTAGCTACAGATACGCAGTATTTT. It is translated as CASRGGSGLATDTQYF.

The chain is built from TRBV12-5 and TRBJ2-7; possibly TRBD1 for D (5 bases). The length of the CDR3 is 19 residues. Germline CDR1 and CDR2: LGHNT and FRNRAP. V was shortened by 6 bases and J by 2 bases, with 29 bases between the two germline ends. CDR3 bases: TGTGCTAGTGGCCCCCCGTCCTACTCGACAGATCTTTACCCCTACGAGCAGTACTTC. Its protein product is CASGPPSYSTDLYPYEQYF.

This clone was counted a few times. The J gene is TRBJ2-7, the V gene TRBV25-1, with D unresolved. V was pared by 0 bases and J by 1 base, with 7 bases between. The length of the CDR3 is 14 residues. Germline loops: CDR1 MGHDK, CDR2 SYGVNS. Written as DNA, the CDR3 is TGTGCCAGCAGTGAATATTGGGAATCCTACGAGCAGTACTTC. This sequence encodes CASSEYWESYEQYF.

This clone came up a few times. The rearrangement links TRBV10-3 to TRBJ1-2; D gene unclear. CDR1 ENHRY and CDR2 SYGVKD come from the germline V gene. V lost 4 bases and J lost 5, with 8 bases in between. CDR3 length: 12 amino acids. CDR3 amino acids: CAISGPTYGYTF. As DNA, the CDR3 is TGTGCCATCAGTGGACCGACATATGGCTACACCTTC.

There are a few counts of this clone. The rearrangement links TRBV29-1 to TRBJ1-5; D remains unclear. The CDR3 runs 13 residues. Between the trimmed V and J ends, which lost 5 bases and 4 bases, there was a span of 12 bases. In germline, CDR1 is SQVTM, CDR2 ANQGSEA. The CDR3: CSVQEGRNQPQHF. CDR3 bases: TGCAGCGTTCAGGAGGGCAGAAATCAGCCCCAGCATTTT.